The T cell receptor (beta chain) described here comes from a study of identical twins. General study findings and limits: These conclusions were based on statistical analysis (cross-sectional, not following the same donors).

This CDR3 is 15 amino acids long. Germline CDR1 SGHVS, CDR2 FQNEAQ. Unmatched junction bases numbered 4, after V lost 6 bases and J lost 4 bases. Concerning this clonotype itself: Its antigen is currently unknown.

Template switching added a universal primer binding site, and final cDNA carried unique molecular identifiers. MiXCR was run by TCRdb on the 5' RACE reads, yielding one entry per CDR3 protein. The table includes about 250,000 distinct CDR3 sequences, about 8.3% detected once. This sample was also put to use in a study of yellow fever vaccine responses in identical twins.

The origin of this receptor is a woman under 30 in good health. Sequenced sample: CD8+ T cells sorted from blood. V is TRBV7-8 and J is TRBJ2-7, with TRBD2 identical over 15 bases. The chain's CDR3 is CASSYGTSGRYEQYF. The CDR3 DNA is TGTGCCAGCAGTTACGGGACTAGCGGGAGGTACGAGCAGTACTTC.